Presented here are 25 T cell receptor beta chains from one specimen sequenced in a study of T cells in women clearing cervical HPV infection. Measured with immunoSEQ multiplex PCR; TCRdb has only the in-frame clones, and not every one. The sample has approximately 25,000 clones, and its top ten clones hold about 23%. The source material was blood buffy coat. Receptors originate from a woman between 18 and 70 years old with a cervical HPV16 infection that either progressed to CIN3+ or cleared (not recorded which).

On this clone itself: The read ends 3 residues before the CDR3 terminus; that terminus is restored from the germline J gene. The chain carries TRBV7-3 and TRBJ2-1; 16 bases are a match to TRBD2. This CDR3 spans 18 amino acids. Trimming cost V 4 bases and J 5 bases; bases outside gene matches: 8. Germline V gene data show CDR1 as SGHTA and CDR2 as FQGTGA. Here the CDR3 reads CASSSGLAGGPLHNEQFF. The CDR3 bases that were read are TGTGCCAGCAGCTCGGGACTAGCGGGAGGGCCCTTACACAATGAG.

Comments on this clone: The DNA ends 3 residues before the CDR3 does, and the rest of the CDR3 is filled in from the germline J gene. This sequence joins TRBV5-4 and TRBJ2-5; 8 bases align to TRBD2. After removal of 3 bases from V and 2 bases from J, the junction contained 0 bases not matched to a gene. This CDR3 contains 13 residues. Germline CDR1 is SGHNT and CDR2 is YYREEE (reference sequence). The sequenced CDR3 bases are TGTGCCAGCAGCTCGGGGGGGCAAGAGACC. Translating it yields CASSSGGQET. The whole CDR3 protein is CASSSGGQETQYF.

On this clone: The read terminates 3 residues ahead of where the CDR3 ends, so the germline J gene completes it. The rearrangement joins TRBV7-6 to TRBJ2-3; 11 positions agree with TRBD2. The CDR3 contains 18 residues. The V gene's germline CDR1 is SGHVS and CDR2 FNYEAQ. CDR3 loop: CASSIRLAGSSGHQTQYF. CDR3 bases read: TGTGCCAGCAGCATCCGACTAGCGGGATCCTCTGGCCACCAGACG.

About this clone itself: The sequence runs out 3 residues before the end of the CDR3; the remainder is reconstructed from the germline J gene. The J gene is TRBJ1-2, the V gene TRBV5-4, with TRBD1 matching over 8 bases. Unmatched junction bases numbered 6, after V lost 6 bases and J lost 2 bases. The CDR3 length is 14 residues. Germline V gives CDR1 SGHNT, CDR2 YYREEE (reference sequence). CDR3 bases read: TGTGCCAGCACCCACTGGACAGGGAACTATGGC. This sequence encodes CASTHWTGNYG. The full CDR3 protein is CASTHWTGNYGYTF.

Points on this clone: The sequenced fragment ends 3 residues before the CDR3 boundary, so the rest is inferred from the germline J gene. The genes are TRBV5-8 and TRBJ2-5; D possibly corresponds to TRBD1 (6 bases). CDR1 is SGHTS, CDR2 YDEGEE, per germline. This CDR3 comprises 15 residues. Trimming removed 4 bases at V and 2 bases at J, with 15 bases between. CDR3 region: CASSPGTKQQETQYF. The covered CDR3 bases are TGTGCCAGCAGCCCGGGGACAAAGCAACAAGAGACC.

Points on this clone: The read comes to an end 3 residues before the CDR3 does, leaving the germline J gene to fill in the end. The chain links TRBV5-4 to TRBJ1-1; TRBD1 matches 9 bases. CDR1 and CDR2 from the germline V gene are SGHNT and YYREEE (reference sequence). The CDR3 contains 16 residues. The V segment lost 4 bases and the J segment 6 bases; nucleotides outside the gene matches: 13. The DNA read from the CDR3 is TGTGCCAGCAGCACCGGCGCCGGGACAGGGAGCGCTGAA. Translation: CASSTGAGTGSAE. The full CDR3 is CASSTGAGTGSAEAFF.

Remarks on this clone: The read is 3 residues too short to cover the CDR3 end, so that end is filled in from the germline J gene. The J gene is TRBJ2-7, the V gene TRBV5-5; perhaps TRBD1 as D (6 bases). Per germline, CDR1 SGHKS and CDR2 YYEKEE (reference sequence). The CDR3 loop spans 14 amino acids. Between the trimmed V and J ends, which lost 2 bases and 1 base, there was a span of 10 bases. The chain's CDR3 is CASSLIGQSYEQYF. CDR3 DNA, as far as it was read: TGTGCCAGCAGCTTAATCGGACAGTCCTACGAG.

The CDR3 sequence: CASSVWRVNTEAFF. Incomplete CDR3 DNA: TGTGCCAGCAGTGTTTGGAGGGTGAACACTGAA. The chain combines TRBV5-6 with TRBJ1-1, with no clear D. The read halts 3 residues ahead of the CDR3 end, with the missing end drawn from the germline J gene. Trimming left V 5 bases short and J 0 bases short, with 11 bases between. The CDR3 has 14 residues. The germline CDR1 and CDR2 sequences are SGHDT and YYEEEE.

Note on this clone: The read stops 3 residues short of the end of the CDR3; the missing end is completed from the germline J gene. J is TRBJ2-4 and V is TRBV7-2; TRBD1 is a possible D gene (6 bases). Germline V CDR1 and CDR2: SGHTA, FQGNSA. The CDR3 runs 14 residues. The CDR3 sequence is CASSPDTGFYGQYF. The DNA read from the CDR3 is TGTGCCAGCAGCCCCGATACAGGGTTCTATGGT.

A note on this clone: The read gets to within 3 residues of the CDR3 end, and the germline J gene fills in the rest. This chain links TRBV30 with TRBJ2-7; 8 positions match TRBD1. The germline CDR1 and CDR2 sequences are GTSNPN and SVGIG (reference sequence). V shed 2 bases, J shed 5 bases, and the junction held 5 bases outside the gene matches. This CDR3 is 13 amino acids long. The CDR3 here is CAWSPDRVHEQYF. The sequenced part of the CDR3 DNA is TGTGCCTGGAGTCCGGACAGGGTCCACGAG.

About this clone: The read terminates 3 residues before the CDR3 end, so the remaining end is supplied by the germline J gene. V and J are TRBV30 and TRBJ1-4, with TRBD1 as a possible D gene (6 bases). The V end was cut by 4 bases, the J end by 4 bases, with 16 bases between. The CDR3 extends over 15 amino acids. Germline lookup yields CDR1 GTSNPN and CDR2 SVGIG (reference sequence). CDR3 loop: CAWTIPGVLNEKLFF. The CDR3 bases that were read are TGTGCCTGGACTATACCAGGGGTGCTTAATGAAAAA.

With respect to this clone: The read stops 3 residues short of the end of the CDR3; the missing end is completed from the germline J gene. The genes are TRBV20-1 and TRBJ2-7; TRBD2 aligns across 7 bases. Germline V lookup: CDR1 DFQATT, CDR2 SNEGSKA (reference sequence). This CDR3 region has 16 residues. The J segment lost 3 bases and the V segment lost 4 bases, leaving 15 bases of the junction unmatched. Partial CDR3 DNA: TGCAGTGCTACGAACGGGGAGGGGCTAGCGGACTACGAG. Its translation: CSATNGEGLADYE. Given in full, the CDR3 is CSATNGEGLADYEQYF.

Regarding this clone: Read data end 3 residues before the CDR3 end; the end is taken from the germline J gene. This rearrangement joins TRBV5-3 to TRBJ1-4; D gene uncertain. TRBV5-3 is assigned to the ORF class and has an uncertain function. V was pared by 5 bases and J by 2 bases, with 10 bases between. The CDR3 runs to 14 residues. The CDR3: CARRDWRTNEKLFF. The sequenced part of the CDR3 DNA is TGTGCCAGAAGGGACTGGCGGACTAATGAAAAA.

Points on this clone: The read stops 3 residues short of the end of the CDR3; the missing end is completed from the germline J gene. The V gene is TRBV18, the J gene TRBJ2-7, with D perhaps matching TRBD2 (6 bases). Trimming took off 3 bases at V and 0 bases at J, with 9 bases between the two ends. CDR3 length: 14 residues. Germline V gene sequence: CDR1 KGHSH, CDR2 LQKENI. The sequenced part of the CDR3 DNA is TGTGCCAGCTCACCGGGACTCAGCTCCTACGAG. Protein product: CASSPGLSSYE. The CDR3 reads in full as CASSPGLSSYEQYF. The complete variable domain, with remaining parts taken from reference TRBV18 and TRBJ2-7, reads NAGVMQNPRHLVRRRGQEARLRCSPMKGHSHVYWYRQLPEEGLKFMVYLQKENIIDESGMPKERFSAEFPKEGPSILRIQQVVRGDSAAYFCASSPGLSSYEQYFGPGTRLTVT.

For this clone: The observed sequence ends 3 residues before the CDR3 terminus, with the missing tail filled in from the germline J gene. The chain has TRBV11-2 and TRBJ2-2, with D tentatively TRBD2 (5 bases). Per the germline V gene, CDR1 is SGHAT and CDR2 is FQNNGV. Trimming cost V 5 bases and J 7 bases, with 11 bases left between them. The CDR3 runs to 13 residues. CDR3 sequence: CASSLTSVGELFF. The covered CDR3 bases are TGTGCCAGCAGCCTTACTAGTGTCGGGGAG.

Worth noting for this clone: The read ends 3 residues shy of where the CDR3 ends; the end is completed using the germline J gene. The chain joins TRBV11-3 to TRBJ2-1; the match to TRBD2 covers 8 bases. Germline V CDR1 and CDR2: SGHNT, YENEEA. The CDR3 has 15 residues. Germline trimming cut 7 bases from V and 5 bases from J; bases unmatched to any gene: 10. CDR3 in amino acids: CASNVGLAGNNEQFF. Incomplete CDR3 DNA: TGTGCCAGCAACGTGGGGCTAGCGGGTAACAATGAG. The whole variable domain, filled in from reference TRBV11-3 and TRBJ2-1, reads EAGVVQSPRYKIIEKKQPVAFWCNPISGHNTLYWYLQNLGQGPELLIRYENEEAVDDSQLPKDRFSAERLKGVDSTLKIQPAELGDSAVYLCASNVGLAGNNEQFFGPGTRLTVL.

On this clone itself: The DNA ends 3 residues before the CDR3 does, and the rest of the CDR3 is filled in from the germline J gene. This sequence joins TRBV6-2 or TRBV6-3 and TRBJ2-7, with TRBD2 matching over 7 bases. Trimming at V came to 6 bases and at J to 6 bases, leaving 8 bases not matched to a gene. This CDR3 contains 13 residues. Germline CDR1 and CDR2: MNHEY and SVGEGT. The CDR3 protein is CASSLAGVPEQYF. The sequenced CDR3 bases are TGTGCCAGCAGCCTCGCGGGAGTACCCGAG.

CDR3 region: CASSFGTQNEKLFF. The CDR3 DNA, read in part, is TGTGCCAGCAGCTTCGGGACACAAAATGAAAAA. The gene calls are TRBV11-2 and TRBJ1-4, with D perhaps TRBD1 (6 bases). The read terminates 3 residues ahead of where the CDR3 ends, so the germline J gene completes it. V was trimmed by 3 bases and J by 5 bases, leaving 10 bases between them. The CDR3 sequence is 14 residues long. Germline CDR1 reads SGHAT; CDR2 reads FQNNGV. The full variable domain, in which reference TRBV11-2 and TRBJ1-4 provide the parts outside the CDR3, is EAGVAQSPRYKIIEKRQSVAFWCNPISGHATLYWYQQILGQGPKLLIQFQNNGVVDDSQLPKDRFSAERLKGVDSTLKIQPAKLEDSAVYLCASSFGTQNEKLFFGSGTQLSVL.

About this clone itself: The CDR3 extends 3 residues past the end of the read, so its final part is completed from the germline J gene. The genes are TRBV6-2 or TRBV6-3 and TRBJ2-3; D perhaps matches TRBD1 (5 bases). CDR3 length equals 13 residues. Germline CDR1 is MNHEY and CDR2 is SVGEGT. CDR3 residues: CASGWQGGQPQYF. The covered CDR3 bases are TGTGCCAGCGGATGGCAGGGCGGTCAGCCG.

Notes on this clone: Read coverage stops 3 residues before the CDR3 terminus; the germline J gene supplies the remainder. J is TRBJ2-1 and V is TRBV5-6; tentatively, D is TRBD2 (6 bases). The CDR3 loop spans 15 amino acids. Trimming pared 2 bases from V and 7 bases from J, leaving 16 bases between. Germline V lookup: CDR1 SGHDT, CDR2 YYEEEE. The chain's CDR3 is CASSFGLAVGNEQFF. The covered CDR3 bases are TGTGCCAGCAGCTTTGGGTTAGCGGTAGGGAATGAG.

With regard to this clone: The junction departs from germline at one end; a sequencing error may be responsible. CDR3: CASSPGLAGETQYF. CDR3 DNA (partial): TGTGCTAGCAGCCCCGGACTAGCGGGAGAGACC. The genes are TRBV7-7 and TRBJ2-5, with 11 bases lining up with TRBD2. The DNA ends 3 residues before the CDR3 does, and the rest of the CDR3 is filled in from the germline J gene. From germline, CDR1 is SSHAT and CDR2 FNYEAQ (reference sequence). There are 14 residues in the CDR3.

On this clone: The read ends 3 residues shy of where the CDR3 ends; the end is completed using the germline J gene. V and J are TRBV20-1 and TRBJ2-3; tentatively, D is TRBD1 (6 bases). Per the germline V gene, CDR1 is DFQATT and CDR2 is SNEGSKA (reference sequence). The CDR3 is made up of 13 amino acids. Partial CDR3 DNA: TGCAGTGCTGAACAGGGAACTGGTCAGCCG. Translating gives CSAEQGTGQP. In full, the CDR3 reads CSAEQGTGQPQYF.

As to this clone: Sequencing ends 3 residues short of the CDR3 end; the germline J gene provides the rest. This chain uses TRBV5-1 with TRBJ2-2; D may be TRBD1 (6 bases). The CDR3 extends over 15 amino acids. The germline gives CDR1 SGHRS, CDR2 YFSETQ. The V and J ends lost 2 bases and 1 base respectively, with 9 bases between them. Here the CDR3 reads CASSFAQGNTGELFF. The part of the CDR3 DNA that was read is TGCGCCAGCAGCTTCGCACAGGGGAACACCGGGGAG.

Note on this clone: The CDR3 extends 3 residues past the end of the read, so its final part is completed from the germline J gene. This chain uses TRBV18 with TRBJ1-1; D may be TRBD1 (5 bases). The germline V and J ends were trimmed by 3 bases and 7 bases, with 9 bases remaining between them. The CDR3 loop spans 12 amino acids. Germline CDR1 and CDR2: KGHSH and LQKENI. CDR3 bases read: TGTGCCAGCTCACCGGCAGGGCTTGAA. It specifies CASSPAGLE. The whole CDR3 reads CASSPAGLEAFF.

About this clone: The junction does not match germline at one end; this may be a read error. The sequence runs out 3 residues before the end of the CDR3; the remainder is reconstructed from the germline J gene. Other DNA variants within this sample encode the same CDR3. V gene TRBV5-1 combines with J gene TRBJ1-3; the match to TRBD1 covers 10 bases. The CDR3 covers 15 residues. Germline assignment: CDR1 SGHRS and CDR2 YFSETQ. The CDR3 is CASSFGGTGVNTIYF. The covered CDR3 bases are TGCGCCAGCAGCTTTGGCGGGACAGGGGTGAACACT. Full variable domain (rest looked up from reference TRBV5-1 and TRBJ1-3): KAGVTQTPRYLIKTRGQQVTLSCSPISGHRSVSWYQQTPGQGLQFLFEYFSETQRNKGNFPGRFSGRQFSNSRSEMNVSTLELGDSALYLCASSFGGTGVNTIYFGEGSWLTVV.